Below are 9 T cell receptor beta chains sequenced from a single sample in a study of regulatory and conventional T cells in RAG deficiency. Genomic DNA came from blood regulatory T cells gated CD4+ CD25-high CD127-low. TCRdb keeps only in-frame clones here, not all; method: immunoSEQ multiplex PCR. The table records roughly 3,000 clones, 90% to 95% of them present only once. In addition, the sample was reused for a study of regulatory T cells. That source adds: The primer mix had 52 TRBV and 13 TRBJ primers.

Sequencing input: CD4+ Tregs sorted from blood. Receptors originate from a human donor in good health.

This chain uses TRBV28 with TRBJ2-7; 8 bases match TRBD1. This CDR3 spans 15 amino acids. Germline V gives CDR1 MDHEN, CDR2 SYDVKM. With V trimmed by 6 bases and J by 0 bases, 7 bases remained unmatched. CDR3: CASSIRGQGSYEQYF. In DNA, the CDR3 is TGTGCCAGCAGCATACGAGGACAGGGCTCCTACGAGCAGTACTTC.

The chain links TRBV5-8 to TRBJ2-1, with D perhaps TRBD1 (6 bases). The V gene's germline CDR1 is SGHTS and CDR2 YDEGEE. V was cut by 4 bases and J by 7 bases, with 18 bases left in between. CDR3 length equals 15 residues. The chain's CDR3 is CASSVLPTGRNEQFF. In DNA form, the CDR3 reads TGTGCCAGCAGCGTCCTTCCGACAGGTAGAAATGAGCAGTTCTTC.

The V and J genes are TRBV7-3 and TRBJ2-1; D ambiguous. V lost 5 bases and J lost 6, with 11 bases in between. The length of the CDR3 is 13 residues. Germline CDR1 is SGHTA and CDR2 is FQGTGA. The CDR3 loop reads CASSKDRSNEQFF. DNA of the CDR3: TGTGCCAGCAGCAAAGACCGCAGCAATGAGCAGTTCTTC.

The chain uses TRBV9 and TRBJ2-1, with 7 bases matching TRBD2. The V and J ends lost 4 bases and 9 bases, in that order; junction bases with no gene match: 16. The CDR3 spans 16 residues. From germline, CDR1 is SGDLS and CDR2 YYNGEE. DNA for the CDR3: TGTGCCAGCAGCTTGGGAGGGTCTCTGGGGCTATCTGAGCAGTTCTTC. Amino acids: CASSLGGSLGLSEQFF.

This clone has a single count. The chain carries TRBV2 and TRBJ1-5; the D gene is possibly TRBD1 (5 bases). V was cut by 6 bases and J by 9 bases, with 15 bases left in between. Germline assignment: CDR1 SNHLY and CDR2 FYNNEI. The CDR3 is 13 amino acids. CDR3 in DNA: TGTGCCAGCAGGGGCGGGGGGTCTGGGCCCCAGCATTTT. As protein: CASRGGGSGPQHF.

This clone appeared once. The CDR3, as DNA: TGTGCCAGCAGCACTGGGACCACCTACGAGCAGTACTTC. Its translation: CASSTGTTYEQYF. This chain joins TRBV9 and TRBJ2-7; D may match TRBD1 or TRBD2 (5 bases each). Trimming stripped 4 bases from V and 2 bases from J, with 10 bases between. CDR3 length: 13 residues. The germline CDR1 and CDR2 sequences are SGDLS and YYNGEE.

The chain carries TRBV5-1 and TRBJ1-2; 7 bases are a match to TRBD1. V shed 0 bases and J 7 bases; nucleotides not matched to a gene: 9. CDR1 SGHRS and CDR2 YFSETQ come from the germline V gene. This CDR3 comprises 15 residues. The CDR3 loop reads CASSLGGQTQGGYTF. As DNA, the CDR3 is TGCGCCAGCAGCTTGGGGGGACAGACACAGGGTGGCTACACCTTC.

The chain carries TRBV5-1 and TRBJ2-1; TRBD2 aligns across 13 bases. Trimming cost V 3 bases and J 2 bases; bases outside gene matches: 2. From germline, CDR1 is SGHRS and CDR2 YFSETQ. The CDR3 runs 16 residues. In nucleotides, the CDR3 is TGCGCCAGCAGCTCAGGACTAGCGGGGGCCTACAATGAGCAGTTCTTC. Protein: CASSSGLAGAYNEQFF.

V is TRBV7-9 and J is TRBJ1-2; 9 bases are shared with TRBD1. CDR1 SEHNR and CDR2 FQNEAQ come from the germline V gene (reference sequence). CDR3 length: 14 residues. With 5 bases clipped from V and 10 bases from J, the junction kept 11 bases outside the gene matches. The CDR3: CASSLLGQGGDYTF. CDR3 bases: TGTGCCAGCAGCCTATTGGGACAGGGAGGCGACTACACCTTC.